These T cell receptor beta chains were read from a single sample in a study of T cell responses to AZD1222 COVID-19 vaccine. TCRdb's copy holds only in-frame clones and misses some; the assay was immunoSEQ multiplex PCR. Of some 120,000 clones listed, roughly 91% are singletons. The material sequenced was peripheral blood, taken on day 0 of MenACWY control vaccination. The receptors were sampled from an adult in good health. Each CDR3 is given with its conserved first and last residue. The D gene is left open where the match is weak. Size is stated for part of the rows, as once, few or many counts, or as a class when the clone is expanded.

. | TRBJ1-1 | . | TRBV6-5 | TGTGCCAGCTCTAAGGAGTTGAACACTGAAGCTTTCTTT | CASSKELNTEAFF
TRBD2 | TRBJ2-7 | . | TRBV7-6 | TGTGCCAGCAGCTTAGATGGGACTACTAACTACGAGCAGTACTTC | CASSLDGTTNYEQYF
. | TRBJ1-3 | . | TRBV11-2 | TGTGCCAGCAGCTTGGCCGGAACGACAGCTTACTTTGGAAACACCATATATTTT | CASSLAGTTAYFGNTIYF
. | TRBJ2-2 | . | TRBV19 | TGTGCCAGTGTACAGGGCACCGGGGAGCTGTTTTTT | CASVQGTGELFF
. | TRBJ1-4 | . | TRBV5-1 | TGCGCCAGCAGCCGGGGGTCCAATGAAAAACTGTTTTTT | CASSRGSNEKLFF
. | TRBJ2-1 | . | TRBV11-3 | TGTGCCAGCAGCTTCGCGGACCTCCACAATGAGCAGTTCTTC | CASSFADLHNEQFF
TRBD2 | TRBJ2-2 | . | TRBV5-6 | TGTGCCAGCAGCCCTTCTACCGGGAGGGCCCCCGGGGAGCTGTTTTTT | CASSPSTGRAPGELFF
. | TRBJ2-3 | . | TRBV5-1 | TGCGCCAGCAGTTCGCCAACAGATACGCAGTATTTT | CASSSPTDTQYF
. | TRBJ1-6 | . | TRBV6-5 | TGTGCCAGCAGTTACGAAGGGCAGCAAAATTCACCCCTCCACTTT | CASSYEGQQNSPLHF
TRBD2 | TRBJ2-5 | . | TRBV7-2 | TGTGCCAGCGGAACTAGCGGCCAAGAGACCCAGTACTTC | CASGTSGQETQYF
TRBD2 | TRBJ2-3 | . | TRBV10-3 | TGTGCCATCACGACTAGCGGAACCACAGATACGCAGTATTTT | CAITTSGTTDTQYF
. | TRBJ2-7 | . | TRBV2 | TGTGCCAGCAGTGACGTTTTGGGCGAGCAGTACTTC | CASSDVLGEQYF
. | TRBJ1-1 | . | TRBV5-1 | TGCGCCACACGATACAGGGATAAGAACACTGAAGCTTTCTTT | CATRYRDKNTEAFF
. | TRBJ1-1 | . | TRBV5-1 | TGCGCCAGCGGGGTGGGAATGAACACTGAAGCTTTCTTT | CASGVGMNTEAFF
TRBD1 | TRBJ1-1 | . | TRBV11-3 | TGTGCCAGCAGCTCGGGACAGGAGAACACTGAAGCTTTCTTT | CASSSGQENTEAFF
. | TRBJ1-2 | . | TRBV27 | TGTGCCAGCAGTTTTAGGAACCCTCAGAACTATGGCTACACCTTC | CASSFRNPQNYGYTF
. | TRBJ1-1 | . | TRBV6-5 | TGTGCCAGCAGTTTGGGGGTAAACACTGAAGCTTTCTTT | CASSLGVNTEAFF
. | TRBJ1-1 | . | TRBV5-4 | TGTGCCAGCAGCTTGGGTGGACATCTGAACACTGAAGCTTTCTTT | CASSLGGHLNTEAFF
. | TRBJ2-2 | . | TRBV10-1 | TGCGCCAGCAGTGTAGGCACCGGGGAGCTGTTTTTT | CASSVGTGELFF
TRBD2 | TRBJ2-1 | . | TRBV13 | TGTGCCAGCAGCTTAAGCTTCGCGGGAGCGAACTACAATGAGCAGTTCTTC | CASSLSFAGANYNEQFF
. | TRBJ1-3 | . | TRBV7-9 | TGTGCCAGCAGCGGTCGTTGGGGCGCTGGAAACACCATATATTTT | CASSGRWGAGNTIYF
TRBD1 | TRBJ1-2 | . | TRBV10-3 | TGTGCCATCAGTGAGTCCGAGGGGGCGGATGGCTACACCTTC | CAISESEGADGYTF
TRBD2 | TRBJ2-5 | . | TRBV7-9 | TGTGCCAGCAGCTTATTTCAGGGGATCGCGGGGGGCCAAGAGACCCAGTACTTC | CASSLFQGIAGGQETQYF
TRBD1 | TRBJ1-5 | . | TRBV20-1 | TGCAGTGCTAGTCCGGGACAGCCGGCTTTGGGGCCCCAGCATTTT | CSASPGQPALGPQHF
TRBD1 | TRBJ2-7 | few | TRBV25-1 | TGTGCCAGCAGTGGTTTCGGACAGGGACATAGCTCCTACGAGCAGTACTTC | CASSGFGQGHSSYEQYF
TRBD1 | TRBJ1-4 | few | TRBV19 | TGTGCCAGTAGCCAGAAAGGGACAGGTATTAATGAAAAACTGTTTTTT | CASSQKGTGINEKLFF
TRBD1 | TRBJ1-6 | . | TRBV2 | TGTGCCAGGTCAGGGGACAGTAATTCACCCCTCCACTTT | CARSGDSNSPLHF
TRBD1 | TRBJ2-3 | . | TRBV5-6 | TGTGCCAGCAGCTTGGTCGGGACAGGGACAGATACGCAGTATTTT | CASSLVGTGTDTQYF
. | TRBJ1-2 | . | TRBV6-5 | TGTGCCAGCAGTTACTCCAGGGGACGGGGAAACTATGGCTACACCTTC | CASSYSRGRGNYGYTF
TRBD2 | TRBJ2-5 | . | TRBV29-1 | TGCAGCGCTAGCGGCCCCAATTTAGAGACCCAGTACTTC | CSASGPNLETQYF
TRBD2 | TRBJ2-1 | . | TRBV5-1 | TGCGCCAGCAGCTCCGGGACTAGCGGATTGGGTGGGAATGAGCAGTTCTTC | CASSSGTSGLGGNEQFF
. | TRBJ2-7 | . | TRBV29-1 | TGCAGCGTTGAAAAGGCTGCCCGCGGGCAGTACTTC | CSVEKAARGQYF
. | TRBJ2-1 | . | TRBV5-1 | TGCGCCAGCAGCCGAGGGTTAATAGCTTCCTACAATGAGCAGTTCTTC | CASSRGLIASYNEQFF
TRBD1 | TRBJ2-1 | . | TRBV6-1 | TGTGCCAGCAGTGAAGCGGGGACAGGAGTTTTCTCCAGATACAATGAGCAGTTCTTC | CASSEAGTGVFSRYNEQFF
. | TRBJ1-6 | few | TRBV28 | TGTGCCAGCAGTCCAATCAGGGTAACAGATTCACCCCTCCACTTT | CASSPIRVTDSPLHF
TRBD1 | TRBJ1-2 | . | TRBV19 | TGTGCCAGTAGTCCTTACAGGGGGCGGTATGGCTACACCTTC | CASSPYRGRYGYTF
. | TRBJ2-5 | . | TRBV19 | TGTGCCAGGACAAGGAGCAGCAGGGGACAAGAGACCCAGTACTTC | CARTRSSRGQETQYF
. | TRBJ1-4 | . | TRBV10-3 | TGTGCCATCAGTGACCCACCCGGTGGGGTAAAGTCTAATGAAAAACTGTTTTTT | CAISDPPGGVKSNEKLFF
. | TRBJ1-1 | . | TRBV24-1 | TGTGCCACCAGGGGATCGGGACCGAACACTGAAGCTTTCTTT | CATRGSGPNTEAFF
. | TRBJ2-7 | once | TRBV4-2 | TGTGCCAGCAGCTCCTCTGAGACGTCCGGGTCCTACGAGCAGTACTTC | CASSSSETSGSYEQYF
TRBD1 | TRBJ1-1 | . | TRBV12-3/TRBV12-4 | TGTGCCAGCAGTTTATCAGGGGGCACTGAAGCTTTCTTT | CASSLSGGTEAFF
. | TRBJ1-4 | . | TRBV7-3 | TGTGCCAGCAGCTCCCCCCTTGGGGAGGTGGGAGAAAAACTGTTTTTT | CASSSPLGEVGEKLFF
. | TRBJ2-3 | . | TRBV9 | TGTGCCAGCAGCGTAGGGTTCATTTTTAGCACAGATACGCAGTATTTT | CASSVGFIFSTDTQYF
TRBD1 | TRBJ2-3 | . | TRBV7-9 | TGTGCCAGCAGCTTCGGACAGGGGGGCACAGATACGCAGTATTTT | CASSFGQGGTDTQYF
. | TRBJ2-3 | . | TRBV4-1 | TGCGCCAGCAGCCAAGATTCGACTTCCCTAGATACGCAGTATTTT | CASSQDSTSLDTQYF